These 17 T cell receptor beta chains were sequenced from one sample in a study of blood T cell repertoires in COVID-19 (TCRdb year 2020). Library preparation employed the immunoSEQ multiplex PCR assay. TCRdb obtained this table from immuneACCESS and retained in-frame rearrangements with V and J assigned. These tables miss some clones; where compared with another copy, unresolved V genes account for less than half of the shortfall, and the remainder is unexplained. The sample table contains 150,000 to 170,000 clones; only one count was recorded for roughly 80% of them. The biggest ten clones account for approximately 32% of the sample. The sequencing sample was made of peripheral blood. The receptor source for this set is a woman in her fifties or sixties with acute or convalescent COVID-19.

This chain links TRBV9 with TRBJ1-3; no firm D call. Germline CDR1 is SGDLS and CDR2 is YYNGEE. Trimming took 3 bases from V and 4 from J, leaving 11 bases between them. This CDR3 region has 14 residues. The CDR3 loop reads CASSASTGGNTIYF. In DNA form, the CDR3 reads TGTGCCAGCAGCGCTAGTACGGGGGGAAACACCATATATTTT. Full variable domain (outside the CDR3, taken from reference TRBV9 and TRBJ1-3): DSGVTQTPKHLITATGQRVTLRCSPRSGDLSVYWYQQSLDQGLQFLIQYYNGEERAKGNILERFSAQQFPDLHSELNLSSLELGDSALYFCASSASTGGNTIYFGEGSWLTVV.

The chain has TRBV5-1 and TRBJ2-7; the D gene is possibly TRBD2 (6 bases). The CDR3 is 13 residues long. Trimming removed 3 bases at V and 4 bases at J, with 11 bases between. The V gene's germline CDR1 is SGHRS and CDR2 YFSETQ. The CDR3 nucleotides are TGCGCCAGCAGCTGGGCGGGGAGGTACGAGCAGTACTTC. Translating gives CASSWAGRYEQYF.

The chain links TRBV19 to TRBJ1-2; D may be TRBD1 (6 bases). Germline V gene sequence: CDR1 LNHDA, CDR2 SQIVND (reference sequence). CDR3 length: 12 amino acids. The V gene lost 10 bases and the J gene lost 8 bases, with 17 bases spanning the gap. Here the CDR3 reads CATLRGKGGYTF. The CDR3 DNA reads as TGTGCCACGCTCAGGGGAAAAGGCGGCTACACCTTC. The full variable domain, rest sourced from reference TRBV19 and TRBJ1-2, is DGGITQSPKYLFRKEGQNVTLSCEQNLNHDAMYWYRQDPGQGLRLIYYSQIVNDFQKGDIAEGYSVSREKKESFPLTVTSAQKNPTAFYLCATLRGKGGYTFGSGTRLTVV.

The chain couples TRBV7-2 to TRBJ1-2; D perhaps matches TRBD1 (6 bases). The germline V gene has CDR1 SGHTA and CDR2 FQGNSA. The CDR3 has 14 amino acids. Between the trimmed V and J ends, which lost 6 bases and 2 bases, there was a span of 13 bases. The CDR3 reads CASSSDRSNYGYTF. CDR3 sequence (DNA): TGTGCCAGCAGTTCGGACAGATCAAACTATGGCTACACCTTC.

V is TRBV28 and J is TRBJ1-5, with D perhaps TRBD1 (5 bases). Germline CDR1 reads MDHEN; CDR2 reads SYDVKM. The CDR3 sequence is 15 residues long. The V end was cut by 6 bases, the J end by 2 bases, with 14 bases between. CDR3 sequence (DNA): TGTGCCAGCAGCCGAAACGGGGGTGGCAATCAGCCCCAGCATTTT. Amino acid sequence: CASSRNGGGNQPQHF.

J is TRBJ2-2 and V is TRBV6-5; 7 positions match TRBD1. The J segment lost 6 bases and the V segment lost 8 bases, leaving 3 bases of the junction unmatched. Germline CDR1 MNHEY, CDR2 SVGAGI. This CDR3 comprises 12 residues. Here the CDR3 reads CASRQGPGELFF. CDR3 nucleotides: TGTGCCAGCCGACAGGGCCCCGGGGAGCTGTTTTTT.

The sample holds many counts of this clone. The chain couples TRBV7-2 to TRBJ1-2; D might be TRBD1 (5 bases). The CDR3 is made up of 14 amino acids. Trimming stripped 2 bases from V and 4 bases from J, with 11 bases between. Germline CDR1 reads SGHTA; CDR2 reads FQGNSA. The CDR3 reads CASSLLGVGYGYTF. CDR3 sequence (DNA): TGTGCCAGCAGCTTACTAGGGGTAGGCTATGGCTACACCTTC.

V usage is TRBV15 and J usage is TRBJ1-1; perhaps TRBD1 as D (6 bases). Trimming took 0 bases from V and 4 from J, leaving 12 bases between them. The CDR3 runs to 15 residues. Germline loops: CDR1 LNHNV, CDR2 YYDKDF (reference sequence). CDR3 amino acids: CATSRDIQGSTEAFF. Written as DNA, the CDR3 is TGTGCCACCAGCAGAGATATACAGGGAAGCACTGAAGCTTTCTTT.

V and J are TRBV15 and TRBJ1-5; D remains unclear. CDR3 length: 14 residues. V was shortened by 0 bases and J by 6 bases, with 9 bases between the two germline ends. Germline-derived CDR1 and CDR2 are LNHNV and YYDKDF (reference sequence). The CDR3 DNA reads TGTGCCACCAGCAGAGATCGTGGGCTTCAGCCCCAGCATTTT. Translation: CATSRDRGLQPQHF. The full variable domain, in which reference TRBV15 and TRBJ1-5 provide the parts outside the CDR3, is DAMVIQNPRYQVTQFGKPVTLSCSQTLNHNVMYWYQQKSSQAPKLLFHYYDKDFNNEADTPDNFQSRRPNTSFCFLDIRSPGLGDTAMYLCATSRDRGLQPQHFGDGTRLSIL.

The J gene is TRBJ1-2, the V gene TRBV19; TRBD1 matches at 7 bases. There are 16 residues in the CDR3. CDR1 and CDR2 (germline): LNHDA, SQIVND (reference sequence). J lost 5 bases, V lost 4 bases, and 13 bases had no gene match. CDR3 nucleotides: TGTGCCAGTAGTACCGGGACAGCGGAGGGTTATTATGGCTACACCTTC. Encoded protein: CASSTGTAEGYYGYTF.

This rearrangement joins TRBV12-3 or TRBV12-4 to TRBJ1-1; D is unclear. V shed 1 base and J shed 6 bases, with 6 bases lying between them. The CDR3 runs 12 residues. The CDR3 coding sequence is TGTGCCAGCAGTTTAGGGGCGCCTGAAGCTTTCTTT. Its translation: CASSLGAPEAFF.

The rearrangement links TRBV7-2 to TRBJ1-2; possible D gene TRBD1, 6 bases. Germline CDR1 and CDR2: SGHTA and FQGNSA. This CDR3 region has 19 residues. The germline V and J ends were trimmed by 1 base and 0 bases, with 21 bases remaining between them. The chain's CDR3 is CASSLGTVKTTRPNYGYTF. CDR3 bases: TGTGCCAGCAGCTTAGGGACAGTCAAAACGACCCGTCCTAACTATGGCTACACCTTC.

The chain combines TRBV6-5 with TRBJ1-4; no clear D. Germline CDR1 MNHEY, CDR2 SVGAGI. V dropped 2 bases and J dropped 8 bases, with 18 bases sitting between them. This CDR3 spans 16 amino acids. The CDR3 loop is CASSYLVREAPEKLFF. The DNA for the CDR3 is TGTGCCAGCAGTTACCTTGTGAGGGAAGCACCAGAAAAACTGTTTTTT.

V and J are TRBV7-2 and TRBJ1-3, with D possibly TRBD1 on 6 matching bases. The ends were cut back, 1 base at V and 0 bases at J, with 13 bases in the middle. The CDR3 runs 17 residues. In germline, CDR1 is SGHTA, CDR2 FQGNSA. CDR3 amino acids: CASSLGPGHLSGNTIYF. The CDR3, as DNA: TGTGCCAGCAGCTTAGGGCCGGGACACCTCTCTGGAAACACCATATATTTT.

The chain is built from TRBV7-8 and TRBJ2-2; TRBD1 is a possible D gene (6 bases). This CDR3 has 15 residues. Germline V gives CDR1 SGHVS, CDR2 FQNEAQ. Trimming removed 0 bases at V and 5 bases at J, with 10 bases between. The CDR3 protein is CASSLAQGRTGELFF. CDR3 nucleotide sequence: TGTGCCAGCAGCTTAGCGCAGGGGCGGACCGGGGAGCTGTTTTTT.

The V and J genes are TRBV4-2 and TRBJ2-3; TRBD2 is a possible D gene (7 bases). The germline V gene encodes CDR1 LGHNA and CDR2 YNFKEQ. This CDR3 has 16 amino acids. Trimming removed 3 bases from V and 5 bases from J, with 18 bases in between. CDR3 nucleotides: TGTGCCAGCAGCCAGTCGGGGGGCAATGTTAAAGATACGCAGTATTTT. Translating gives CASSQSGGNVKDTQYF.

The rearrangement links TRBV11-3 to TRBJ2-1, with D perhaps TRBD2 (6 bases). V was trimmed by 3 bases and J by 4 bases, leaving 13 bases between them. CDR1 is SGHNT, CDR2 YENEEA, per germline. The CDR3 length is 15 residues. CDR3 sequence (DNA): TGTGCCAGCAGCTTGGACTACAACCTTTACAATGAGCAGTTCTTC. Protein product: CASSLDYNLYNEQFF. The variable domain in full, with the rest retrieved from reference TRBV11-3 and TRBJ2-1, is EAGVVQSPRYKIIEKKQPVAFWCNPISGHNTLYWYLQNLGQGPELLIRYENEEAVDDSQLPKDRFSAERLKGVDSTLKIQPAELGDSAVYLCASSLDYNLYNEQFFGPGTRLTVL.